Listed below are T cell receptor beta chains from one sample, sequenced in a study of shared clonotypes between healthy human individuals. Repertoires were generated with immunoSEQ multiplex PCR, while TCRdb's copy carries only in-frame clones and drops some. The data hold some 1.5 million clones, with approximately 98% observed a single time. Sequenced input: naive CD4+ T cells sorted from blood. These receptors came from a man aged 30-40 years in good health. Each CDR3 is given with its conserved first and last residue. The D gene is left open where the match is weak. Size values are once, few and many counts, or a class for expanded clones, and some rows have none.

j_call,clone_size,v_call,d_call,cdr3_nt,cdr3_aa
TRBJ2-2,-,TRBV2,-,TGTGCCAGCAGTGGTAGCGGAGCCACCGGGGAGCTGTTTTTT,CASSGSGATGELFF
TRBJ2-3,-,TRBV10-3,TRBD2,TGTGCCATCAGTGCAGGACTAGCGGCTAGCACAGATACGCAGTATTTT,CAISAGLAASTDTQYF
TRBJ2-7,-,TRBV6-5,TRBD2,TGTGCCAGCAGTTACGTAAGCGGGAGAAATTACGAGCAGTACTTC,CASSYVSGRNYEQYF
TRBJ1-4,once,TRBV6-5,-,TGTGCCAGCAGTTACGAGGCCGGGACCCGCCCTATTTTT,CASSYEAGTRPIF
TRBJ2-1,-,TRBV5-4,TRBD1,TGTGCCAGCAGAGGGGAAAGGGGGCAGAGCTCCTACAATGAGCAGTTCTTC,CASRGERGQSSYNEQFF
TRBJ1-5,-,TRBV5-6,TRBD1,TGTGCCAGCAGCTTGTGGGGGACAGGAGTGCAGCCCCAGCATTTT,CASSLWGTGVQPQHF
TRBJ2-1,-,TRBV25-1,TRBD2,TGTGCCAGCAGTGACCCTAGGGGACTAGGGAAGCAGTTCTTC,CASSDPRGLGKQFF
TRBJ1-5,once,TRBV19,-,TGTGCCAGTAGTAACTCCTGGCAGCCCCAGCATTTT,CASSNSWQPQHF
TRBJ1-5,-,TRBV19,-,TGTGCCAGTAGTATCTACCGGGTAGGGAATAGCAATCAGCCCCAGCATTTT,CASSIYRVGNSNQPQHF
TRBJ2-7,-,TRBV13,-,TGTGCCAGCAGCTCGAACACCCGGACACCGGTGGGGGAGCAGTACTTC,CASSSNTRTPVGEQYF
TRBJ1-2,-,TRBV7-2,TRBD1,TGTGCCAGCAGCCCACGACAGGGCAACTATGGCTACACCTTC,CASSPRQGNYGYTF
TRBJ1-1,-,TRBV5-4,-,TGTGCCAGCAGCGAGGACACCTTGAACACTGAAGCTTTCTTT,CASSEDTLNTEAFF
TRBJ2-3,-,TRBV30,TRBD2,TGTGCCTTGATACTAGCGGCTAGCACAGATACGCAGTATTTT,CALILAASTDTQYF
TRBJ1-1,-,TRBV6-5,-,TGTGCCAGCAGTTACGGGGGGGGGAACACTGAAGCTTTCTTT,CASSYGGGNTEAFF
TRBJ1-2,-,TRBV5-4,-,TGTGCCAGCAGCTTGCAGACTAACTATGGCTACACCTTC,CASSLQTNYGYTF
TRBJ2-5,-,TRBV29-1,-,TGCAGCGTTGTGGGGCAGGAAGAGACCCAGTACTTC,CSVVGQEETQYF
TRBJ2-3,-,TRBV11-2,TRBD2,TGTGCCAGCAGTTCAGAGCGGGAGGGCAGCACAGATACGCAGTATTTT,CASSSEREGSTDTQYF
TRBJ2-5,-,TRBV29-1,TRBD1,TGCAGCGTCGGACAGGGGGCCGAGACCCAGTACTTC,CSVGQGAETQYF
TRBJ2-3,-,TRBV19,TRBD2,TGTGCCAGTAGTGAGCGGGGGTTAGATACGCAGTATTTT,CASSERGLDTQYF
TRBJ2-7,-,TRBV13,-,TGTGCCAGCAGCTTAAAGGGCCGATCCTACGAGCAGTACTTC,CASSLKGRSYEQYF
TRBJ1-5,-,TRBV6-6,-,TGTGCCAGCAGACTGAGAATGGATCAGCCCCAGCATTTT,CASRLRMDQPQHF
TRBJ1-5,-,TRBV6-1,-,TGTGCCAGCAGTGAGAGTCTACTTAGAAATAGCAATCAGCCCCAGCATTTT,CASSESLLRNSNQPQHF
TRBJ2-7,-,TRBV7-2,-,TGTGCCAGCAGTCCTGGACCTTTTGCCTACGAGCAGTACTTC,CASSPGPFAYEQYF
TRBJ2-3,-,TRBV25-1,TRBD2,TGTGCCAGCAGTGATTTAGCGGGTACCACAGATACGCAGTATTTT,CASSDLAGTTDTQYF